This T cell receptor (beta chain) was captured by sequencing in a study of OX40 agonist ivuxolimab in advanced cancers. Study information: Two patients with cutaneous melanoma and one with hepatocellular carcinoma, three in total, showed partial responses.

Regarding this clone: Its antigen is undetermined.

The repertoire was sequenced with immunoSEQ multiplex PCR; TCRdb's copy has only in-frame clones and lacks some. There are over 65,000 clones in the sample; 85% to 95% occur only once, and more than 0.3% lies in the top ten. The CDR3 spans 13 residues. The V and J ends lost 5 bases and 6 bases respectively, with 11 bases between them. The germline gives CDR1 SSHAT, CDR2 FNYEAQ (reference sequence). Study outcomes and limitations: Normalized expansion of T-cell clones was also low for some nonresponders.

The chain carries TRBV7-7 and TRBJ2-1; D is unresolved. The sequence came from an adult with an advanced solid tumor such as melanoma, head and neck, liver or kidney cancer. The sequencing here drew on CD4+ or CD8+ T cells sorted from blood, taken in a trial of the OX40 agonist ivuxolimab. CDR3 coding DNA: TGTGCCAGCAGCCCATCGGTTTCCAATGAGCAGTTCTTC. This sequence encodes CASSPSVSNEQFF.